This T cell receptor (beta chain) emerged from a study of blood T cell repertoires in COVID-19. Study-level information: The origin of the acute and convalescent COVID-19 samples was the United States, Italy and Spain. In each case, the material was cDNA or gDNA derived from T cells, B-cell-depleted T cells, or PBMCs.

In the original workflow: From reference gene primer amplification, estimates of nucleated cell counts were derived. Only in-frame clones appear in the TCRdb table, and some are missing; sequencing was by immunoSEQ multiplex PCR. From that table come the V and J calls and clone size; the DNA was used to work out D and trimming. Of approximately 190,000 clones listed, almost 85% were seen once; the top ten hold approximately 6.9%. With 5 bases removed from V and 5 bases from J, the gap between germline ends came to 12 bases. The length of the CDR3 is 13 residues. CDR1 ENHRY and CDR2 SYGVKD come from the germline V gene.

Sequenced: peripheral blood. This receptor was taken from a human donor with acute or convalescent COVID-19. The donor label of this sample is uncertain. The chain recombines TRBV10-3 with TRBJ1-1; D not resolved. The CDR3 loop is CAISPESLTEAFF. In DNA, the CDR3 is TGTGCCATCAGTCCGGAGAGTCTAACTGAAGCTTTCTTT.